These T cell receptor beta chains were read from a single sample in a study of cytomegalovirus exposure and HLA in healthy donors. Assay used: immunoSEQ multiplex PCR; TCRdb lists only in-frame clones, some missing. The sample has 100,000 or so clones; around 80% are singletons. The specimen was PBMCs. These receptors came from a female donor in good health and CMV-seropositive. The CDR3 runs from the conserved cysteine through the conserved F or W. The D gene is left open where the match is weak. The size entry is marked missing in some rows and otherwise reads once, few, many or a size class.

cdr3_aa	cdr3_nt	d_call	clone_size	j_call	v_call
CASSVPGGWAEAFF	TGTGCCAGTAGCGTACCTGGCGGGTGGGCTGAAGCTTTCTTT	NA	NA	TRBJ1-1	TRBV19
CASSLADRPLSYEQYF	TGTGCCAGCAGCTTGGCCGACAGGCCCCTCTCCTACGAGCAGTACTTC	NA	NA	TRBJ2-7	TRBV5-6
CAWNRGVSVETQYF	TGTGCCTGGAATAGGGGCGTATCAGTTGAGACCCAGTACTTC	NA	NA	TRBJ2-5	TRBV30
CASSQQRTDPGEQYF	TGCGCCAGCAGCCAACAGAGGACAGACCCTGGCGAGCAGTACTTC	NA	NA	TRBJ2-7	TRBV4-1
CATARGSTYEQYF	TGTGCCACCGCCCGGGGGTCAACCTACGAGCAGTACTTC	NA	NA	TRBJ2-7	TRBV19
CAWKVGLAAQGHEQFF	TGTGCCTGGAAAGTGGGCCTAGCGGCCCAAGGGCATGAGCAGTTCTTC	TRBD2	NA	TRBJ2-1	TRBV30
CASSLKPGLAGASTDTQYF	TGTGCCAGCAGCTTAAAACCGGGACTAGCGGGAGCGAGCACAGATACGCAGTATTTT	TRBD2	NA	TRBJ2-3	TRBV7-2
CAWRKDRGEASTF	TGTGCCTGGAGAAAAGACAGGGGGGAAGCTAGCACCTTC	TRBD1	NA	TRBJ1-2	TRBV30
CASSGGGQGKNIQYF	TGCGCCAGCAGCGGCGGGGGACAGGGGAAAAACATTCAGTACTTC	TRBD1	NA	TRBJ2-4	TRBV5-1
CASSPGGNHEQYF	TGTGCCAGCAGCCCGGGGGGGAACCACGAGCAGTACTTC	TRBD2	NA	TRBJ2-7	TRBV6-1
CASKGQRGGKTQYF	TGTGCCAGCAAAGGTCAGCGGGGGGGAAAGACCCAGTACTTC	TRBD2	NA	TRBJ2-5	TRBV2
CASRPRQDNIQYF	TGTGCCAGCAGACCCCGACAGGACAACATTCAGTACTTC	NA	NA	TRBJ2-4	TRBV5-6
CAWSEGSRGSYEQYF	TGTGCCTGGAGTGAAGGATCCCGGGGGTCCTACGAGCAGTACTTC	NA	NA	TRBJ2-7	TRBV30
CASSQTSGSADTQYF	TGTGCCAGTAGCCAGACTAGCGGGAGCGCAGATACGCAGTATTTT	TRBD2	NA	TRBJ2-3	TRBV19
CASGLAGGDEQFF	TGCGCCAGCGGCCTAGCCGGGGGGGATGAGCAGTTCTTC	TRBD2	NA	TRBJ2-1	TRBV4-1
CAWTPGFYSNQPQHF	TGTGCCTGGACTCCGGGGTTCTATAGCAATCAGCCCCAGCATTTT	NA	NA	TRBJ1-5	TRBV30
CASSLEGGPHEQYF	TGCGCCAGCAGCTTGGAGGGGGGGCCCCACGAGCAGTACTTC	NA	NA	TRBJ2-7	TRBV5-1
CASSIGPAGDDEQYF	TGTGCCAGTAGTATCGGACCAGCGGGGGACGACGAGCAGTACTTC	TRBD2	NA	TRBJ2-7	TRBV19
CASRLNKGAYNSPLHF	TGCGCCAGCAGATTAAACAAGGGGGCGTATAATTCACCCCTCCACTTT	TRBD1	NA	TRBJ1-6	TRBV10-1
CASRGQIAKNIQYF	TGTGCCAGCAGGGGACAGATAGCCAAAAACATTCAGTACTTC	TRBD1	NA	TRBJ2-4	TRBV27
CASSLEDNKNSQYF	TGCGCCAGCAGCTTGGAGGACAACAAAAACAGTCAGTACTTC	NA	NA	TRBJ2-4	TRBV5-1
CASSEEASGSSYNEQFF	TGTGCCAGCAGTGAGGAGGCTAGCGGGAGCTCCTACAATGAGCAGTTCTTC	TRBD2	NA	TRBJ2-1	TRBV6-4
CASSSPTSGGSWRELFF	TGTGCCAGCAGCTCACCCACTAGCGGGGGTTCTTGGCGGGAGCTGTTTTTT	TRBD2	NA	TRBJ2-2	TRBV11-2
CASSRTVSGNTIYF	TGTGCCAGCAGCCGGACAGTCTCTGGAAACACCATATATTTT	NA	once	TRBJ1-3	TRBV7-9
CASSTASGRAYNEQFF	TGTGCCAGTAGTACCGCTAGCGGGAGGGCCTACAATGAGCAGTTCTTC	TRBD2	NA	TRBJ2-1	TRBV19
CASSMPQGIGYGYTF	TGTGCCAGTAGTATGCCTCAGGGGATTGGCTATGGCTACACCTTC	NA	NA	TRBJ1-2	TRBV19
CSGGPKSSSYEQYF	TGTTCCGGGGGTCCCAAGTCCAGCTCCTACGAGCAGTACTTC	NA	NA	TRBJ2-7	TRBV7-9
CASSTQRSQPYNEQFF	TGTGCCAGCAGCACCCAGAGGTCCCAGCCCTACAATGAGCAGTTCTTC	NA	NA	TRBJ2-1	TRBV7-2
CATRTGEQPQHF	TGTGCCACTAGGACAGGGGAGCAGCCCCAGCATTTT	TRBD1	NA	TRBJ1-5	TRBV6-5
CASSQEGGGSYNEQFF	TGCGCCAGCAGCCAAGAGGGCGGGGGCTCCTACAATGAGCAGTTCTTC	TRBD2	NA	TRBJ2-1	TRBV4-3
CASSPPGGSNEKLFF	TGTGCCAGCTCACCACCGGGAGGCAGTAATGAAAAACTGTTTTTT	NA	NA	TRBJ1-4	TRBV18
CASSLVETGGLERYF	TGTGCCAGCAGCTTAGTGGAGACAGGGGGCCTCGAGCGGTACTTC	TRBD1	once	TRBJ2-7	TRBV7-9
CASSARNAKDGYTF	TGTGCCAGTAGTGCGAGGAACGCGAAGGATGGCTACACCTTC	NA	NA	TRBJ1-2	TRBV19
CASSTEGSGSLRNIQYF	TGCGCCAGCAGCACCGAGGGTAGCGGGAGCCTTAGAAACATTCAGTACTTC	TRBD2	NA	TRBJ2-4	TRBV5-1